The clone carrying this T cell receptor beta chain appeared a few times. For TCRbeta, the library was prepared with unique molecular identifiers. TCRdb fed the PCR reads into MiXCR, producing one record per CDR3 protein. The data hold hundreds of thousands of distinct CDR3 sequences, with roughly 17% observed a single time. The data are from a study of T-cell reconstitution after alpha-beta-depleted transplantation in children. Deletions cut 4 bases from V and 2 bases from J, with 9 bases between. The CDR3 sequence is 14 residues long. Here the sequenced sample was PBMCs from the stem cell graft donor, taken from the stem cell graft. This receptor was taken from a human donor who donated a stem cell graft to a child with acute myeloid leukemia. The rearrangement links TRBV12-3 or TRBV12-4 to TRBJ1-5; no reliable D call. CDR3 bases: TGTGCCAGCAGTTCCCGACTCGGCAATCAGCCCCAGCATTTT. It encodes CASSSRLGNQPQHF.